The 8 T cell receptor beta chains reported below all come from one sample, sequenced in a study of OX40 agonist ivuxolimab in advanced cancers. Assay: immunoSEQ multiplex PCR; the TCRdb copy retains only in-frame clones and omits some. Of tens of thousands of clones in the sample, approximately 88% were seen once. The source was CD4+ or CD8+ T cells sorted from blood, collected in a trial of the OX40 agonist ivuxolimab. Every receptor here comes from an adult with an advanced solid tumor such as melanoma, head and neck, liver or kidney cancer.

This clone appeared a few times. The chain employs TRBV30 and TRBJ1-2; tentative D call: TRBD1 (5 bases). V lost 1 base to trimming and J lost 8 bases, with 17 bases between them. CDR1 is GTSNPN and CDR2 is SVGIG in the germline V gene (reference sequence). The CDR3 spans 14 residues. The CDR3 coding sequence is TGTGCCTGGAGTGCCCGGGGGGAATCCCCAGGCTACACCTTC. This encodes CAWSARGESPGYTF. The variable domain in full, completed from reference TRBV30 and TRBJ1-2, reads SQTIHQWPATLVQPVGSPLSLECTVEGTSNPNLYWYRQAAGRGLQLLFYSVGIGQISSEVPQNLSASRPQDRQFILSSKKLLLSDSGFYLCAWSARGESPGYTFGSGTRLTVV.

CDR3 sequence (DNA): TGTGCCACCAGCCCCGGGTCTTCACTGGGTGGCTACACCTTC. This sequence encodes CATSPGSSLGGYTF. The chain joins TRBV15 to TRBJ1-2; D is unresolved. V was trimmed by 5 bases and J by 7 bases, leaving 17 bases between them. This CDR3 has 14 residues. CDR1 and CDR2 from the germline V gene are LNHNV and YYDKDF (reference sequence).

Written as DNA, the CDR3 is TGTGCCAGCAGCACCCCACCCTACGAGCAGTACTTC. Its translation: CASSTPPYEQYF. The chain links TRBV7-8 to TRBJ2-5; D gene uncertain. The DNA end is more similar to TRBJ2-7, so the J call may be wrong. The length of the CDR3 is 12 residues. Germline V gives CDR1 SGHVS, CDR2 FQNEAQ.

The chain employs TRBV2 and TRBJ1-2, with no clear D. CDR1 is SNHLY, CDR2 FYNNEI, per germline. CDR3 length equals 12 residues. V was shortened by 6 bases and J by 4 bases, with 9 bases between the two germline ends. In DNA form, the CDR3 reads TGTGCCAGCAGCCCCACCGGCTATGGCTACACCTTC. It specifies CASSPTGYGYTF.

V usage is TRBV4-1 and J usage is TRBJ1-6; possibly TRBD1 for D (6 bases). V lost 4 bases, J lost 10 bases, and 14 bases lay in between. Germline-derived CDR1 and CDR2 are MGHRA and YSYEKL. The CDR3 is 14 residues long. The CDR3 DNA follows: TGCGCCAGCAGCCTGCAGGGGTACGGATCACCCCTCCACTTT. Protein sequence: CASSLQGYGSPLHF.

CDR3 amino acids: CASRLVLMRTGTNYGYTF. DNA of the CDR3: TGTGCAAGTCGCTTAGTTCTCATGCGGACAGGAACTAACTATGGCTACACCTTC. V usage is TRBV12-2 and J usage is TRBJ1-2; the table's TRBD1 call for D was not verified on the DNA. TRBV12-2 is deemed a pseudogene. The CDR3 loop spans 18 amino acids.

The V and J genes are TRBV7-9 and TRBJ2-7; unclear D gene. Trimming shortened V by 0 bases and J by 6 bases, and 6 bases separated the two germline ends. CDR3 length equals 12 residues. CDR1 is SEHNR, CDR2 FQNEAQ, per germline (reference sequence). CDR3 residues: CASSLAVFEQYF. Written as DNA, the CDR3 is TGTGCCAGCAGCTTAGCTGTGTTCGAGCAGTACTTC.

This chain connects TRBV6-1 to TRBJ1-3; no clear D gene. The CDR3 consists of 14 residues. Germline-derived CDR1 and CDR2 are MNHNS and SASEGT. V shed 4 bases and J shed 0 bases, with 7 bases lying between them. CDR3 sequence (DNA): TGTGCCAGCAGTGTTCGTTACTCTGGAAACACCATATATTTT. Its translation: CASSVRYSGNTIYF.